This T cell receptor (beta chain) was retrieved from a study of vaccination effects on CD4 cells after COVID-19. About the study: Two doses of BNT162b2 or mRNA-1273 vaccine were administered to participants. Points from the study as a whole: A shortage of convalescent patients and an absence of early post-infection timepoints characterized the study. Healthy vaccine recipients' vaccine-induced clones were almost all SARS-CoV-2 mono-reactive. Marked clonal contraction was seen in infection- and vaccine-induced clones late after vaccination.

V was pared by 0 bases and J by 7 bases, with 10 bases between. Germline V gene sequence: CDR1 LNHNV, CDR2 YYDKDF (reference sequence). This CDR3 is 14 amino acids long. As for this clone: What it binds is not known.

Assay used: immunoSEQ multiplex PCR; TCRdb lists only in-frame clones, some missing. The table lists 35,000 to 50,000 clones, around 78% of them singletons, with roughly a tenth in the top ten. With the ViraFEST assay, the study expanded antigen-specific CD4+ T cells using viral peptide pools, then sequenced them. Subsequent to a culture period of 10 days, CD4+ T cells were isolated. Testing of the vaccine recipients showed negative nucleocapsid antibodies and no prior SARS-CoV-2 infection. The chain has TRBV15 and TRBJ1-5; possibly TRBD1 for D (5 bases). The clonotype comes from a human donor who received a COVID-19 vaccine. The source material was CD4+ T cells from PBMCs cultured with SARS-CoV-2 spike peptides, sampled before COVID-19 vaccination. CDR3 bases: TGTGCCACCAGCAGAGAACAGGAACAACAGCCCCAGCATTTT. It codes for CATSREQEQQPQHF.